The rows below give T cell receptor beta chains drawn from one sample of a study of cytomegalovirus exposure and HLA in healthy donors. Clones were sequenced by immunoSEQ multiplex PCR, and TCRdb holds only the in-frame ones, with some missing. The table shows some 76,000 clones, with about four fifths occurring only once. The specimen sequenced was PBMCs. The receptors here all came from a male donor in good health and CMV-seropositive. Both conserved end residues are part of each CDR3. D genes are given only for firm matches. Size is omitted from some rows. Given values are once, few, many or a class for expanded clones.

D | J | length | V | size | DNA | CDR3
TRBD2 | TRBJ2-4 | 18 | TRBV19 | . | TGTGCCAGTAGTATCGGGGGGGTGGGGGTCCCATGGGAGTACATTCAGTACTTC | CASSIGGVGVPWEYIQYF
TRBD2 | TRBJ2-3 | 15 | TRBV5-8 | . | TGTGCCAGCAGCTGGGGTAGCGGGAGCACAGATACGCAGTATTTT | CASSWGSGSTDTQYF
TRBD2 | TRBJ2-5 | 17 | TRBV19 | few | TGTGCCAGTAGTATGGGGGGACTAGCGGGAGAGGGGGAGACCCAGTACTTC | CASSMGGLAGEGETQYF
. | TRBJ2-7 | 13 | TRBV4-2 | . | TGTGCCAGCAGCCAAGGACACCTTTACGAGCAGTACTTC | CASSQGHLYEQYF
. | TRBJ2-3 | 17 | TRBV19 | . | TGTGCCAGTAGTCCCTTTTTCTTAAGGGGCTCTACAGATACGCAGTATTTT | CASSPFFLRGSTDTQYF
TRBD1 | TRBJ2-4 | 15 | TRBV4-1 | few | TGCGCCAGCAGCTCCCCCACAGGGGTGGTGTCAATTCAGTACTTC | CASSSPTGVVSIQYF
. | TRBJ2-2 | 19 | TRBV30 | . | TGTGCCTGGAAGGGACTTGCCCGGGGGGCATTAGTCTACGCCGGGGAGCTGTTTTTT | CAWKGLARGALVYAGELFF
TRBD1 | TRBJ2-3 | 15 | TRBV6-5 | . | TGTGCCAGCAGTTACTCGGGACAGCGCACAGATACGCAGTATTTT | CASSYSGQRTDTQYF
TRBD2 | TRBJ2-7 | 17 | TRBV9 | . | TGTGCCAGCAGCGGCCGAGGAGGGCCGGGACTAATCTACGAGCAGTACTTC | CASSGRGGPGLIYEQYF
TRBD1 | TRBJ1-6 | 14 | TRBV27 | . | TGTGCCAGCAGTGCAAACAGGGGAAGCTCACCCCTCCACTTT | CASSANRGSSPLHF
. | TRBJ2-3 | 14 | TRBV30 | . | TGTGCCTGGAGCGGCTCTGGGGGGTTGGATACGCAGTATTTT | CAWSGSGGLDTQYF
TRBD1 | TRBJ2-1 | 15 | TRBV6-1 | . | TGTGCCAGCAGTACCGGGACAGGGGGCCACAATGAGCAGTTCTTC | CASSTGTGGHNEQFF
. | TRBJ2-1 | 15 | TRBV7-3 | few | TGTGCCAGCAGCTTTGGGGGGAGCTCCTACAATGAGCAGTTCTTC | CASSFGGSSYNEQFF
. | TRBJ2-5 | 12 | TRBV7-8 | . | TGTGCCAGCAGCTATAGCGGAGAGACCCAGTACTTC | CASSYSGETQYF